This record covers a single T cell receptor (beta chain). Antigen specificity is unknown. Trimming removed 5 bases at V and 3 bases at J, with 13 bases between. The CDR3 loop spans 14 amino acids. Per the germline V gene, CDR1 is LGHNT and CDR2 is FRNRAP. The data stem from a study of cytomegalovirus exposure and HLA in healthy donors. Study-level background: Findings of an earlier analysis included about 100 million unique TCR beta sequences from 200 million or so T cells.

In the PCR, 60 Vbeta and 13 Jbeta primers were used. Libraries were prepared by immunoSEQ multiplex PCR; TCRdb keeps only in-frame clonotypes and omits some of them. The table shows under 150,000 clones, with 77% occurring only once. Study-level findings and limits: Three chains linked to CMV were shown in vitro to be specific for CMV antigens.

This sequence was found in a woman aged 40 to 55 in good health and CMV-seronegative. This chain links TRBV12-5 with TRBJ1-1, with D tentatively TRBD1 (5 bases). The sample was PBMCs. The CDR3 spells CASGVARGDTEAFF. The CDR3 DNA reads as TGTGCTAGTGGTGTCGCACGGGGGGACACTGAAGCTTTCTTT.